Shown below are 29 T cell receptor beta chains from a single sample sequenced in a study of metastatic and nonmetastatic thyroid tumors. Through MiXCR, TCRdb re-clonotyped the PCR reads. Counted here are tens of thousands of clones, around 12% occurring once; the ten biggest clones make up approximately 25%. Thyroid surgery took place with no prior treatment in any patient. Sequenced: blood. These receptors all stem from a female donor with papillary thyroid cancer or a benign thyroid nodule (not recorded which). Some clones in this sample may be carry-over from other donors' samples.

The sample holds many counts of this clone. The chain combines TRBV7-2 with TRBJ1-5, with D possibly being TRBD1 (6 bases). Germline-derived CDR1 and CDR2 are SGHTA and FQGNSA. The CDR3 runs to 14 residues. V was clipped by 3 bases and J by 6 bases, with 12 bases between them. In nucleotides, the CDR3 is TGTGCCAGCAGCTTCCTACAGGGTGGTCAGCCCCAGCATTTT. Encoded protein: CASSFLQGGQPQHF.

This chain connects TRBV12-3 or TRBV12-4 to TRBJ2-2; the D gene is possibly TRBD1 (6 bases). V gave up 7 bases and J gave up 8 bases, with 11 bases separating them. CDR3 length: 12 amino acids. The CDR3 here is CASILDRGELFF. The CDR3 nucleotides are TGTGCCAGCATTCTCGACAGGGGGGAGCTGTTTTTT.

This clone was seen at least ten times. This chain links TRBV27 with TRBJ1-2; TRBD1 is a possible D gene (5 bases). CDR3 size: 15 residues. Germline CDR1 is MNHEY and CDR2 is SMNVEV (reference sequence). Trimming cost V 6 bases and J 9 bases, with 23 bases left between them. CDR3 region: CASSLRGGVPGSYTF. DNA of the CDR3: TGTGCCAGCAGCCTAAGGGGAGGGGTCCCTGGGAGCTACACCTTC.

Only one count was recorded for this clone. The rearrangement uses TRBV5-1 and TRBJ2-3; TRBD1 is a possible D gene (6 bases). The V and J ends lost 2 bases and 1 base respectively, with 11 bases between them. The CDR3 runs to 15 residues. Germline V gives CDR1 SGHRS, CDR2 YFSETQ. The CDR3 DNA reads TGCGCCAGCAGCTTAGGACAGTGGCGCACAGATACGCAGTATTTT. It encodes CASSLGQWRTDTQYF.

This clone was detected many times. The rearrangement joins TRBV4-1 to TRBJ1-1; TRBD1 aligns across 7 bases. Looked up from germline, CDR1 is MGHRA and CDR2 is YSYEKL. The V segment lost 4 bases and the J segment 0 bases; nucleotides outside the gene matches: 5. The CDR3 has 15 residues. CDR3 region: CASSRGQALNTEAFF. CDR3 nucleotide sequence: TGCGCCAGCAGCCGCGGACAGGCCTTGAACACTGAAGCTTTCTTT.

The chain carries TRBV7-9 and TRBJ2-7, with D maybe TRBD2 (5 bases). Per the germline V gene, CDR1 is SEHNR and CDR2 is FQNEAQ (reference sequence). Trimming stripped 6 bases from V and 6 bases from J, with 12 bases between. The CDR3 runs to 12 residues. The CDR3 spells CASRYGVGEQYF. CDR3 DNA sequence: TGTGCCAGCAGATACGGGGTGGGCGAGCAGTACTTC.

A word on this clone: A read error may produce the germline difference seen at one junction end. The chain has TRBV19 and TRBJ2-1; 7 positions agree with TRBD2. The CDR3 loop spans 16 amino acids. Germline CDR1 reads LNHDA; CDR2 reads SQIVND (reference sequence). In DNA, the CDR3 is TGTGCCAGTGATCCTAGCGGATTTAGATCCTGCAATGAGCAGTTCTTC. The encoded protein is CASDPSGFRSCNEQFF. The entire variable domain, with the rest obtained from reference TRBV19 and TRBJ2-1, is as follows: DGGITQSPKYLFRKEGQNVTLSCEQNLNHDAMYWYRQDPGQGLRLIYYSQIVNDFQKGDIAEGYSVSREKKESFPLTVTSAQKNPTAFYLCASDPSGFRSCNEQFFGPGTRLTVL.

Details on this clone: Possible read error: a much larger clone is one base away. The rearrangement uses TRBV3-1 and TRBJ1-1; no clear D. Germline V gene sequence: CDR1 LGHDT, CDR2 YNNKEL (reference sequence). Trimming pared 0 bases from V and 1 base from J, leaving 15 bases between. CDR3 length: 17 residues. The CDR3 reads CASSQEHPWQKNTEAFF. CDR3 nucleotide sequence: TGTGCCAGCAGCCAAGAACACCCCTGGCAGAAGAACACTGAAGCTTTCTTT.

At least ten counts were recorded for this clone. This rearrangement joins TRBV5-5 to TRBJ2-2, with a tentative D call TRBD1 (6 bases). V shed 3 bases and J shed 6 bases, with 9 bases lying between them. This CDR3 contains 13 residues. The germline V gene encodes CDR1 SGHKS and CDR2 YYEKEE (reference sequence). The CDR3 DNA follows: TGTGCCAGCAGCTGGGGGCGATCCGGGGAGCTGTTTTTT. It translates to CASSWGRSGELFF.

Remarks on this clone: The junction differs from germline at one of its ends, possibly a read error. The rearrangement joins TRBV6-5 to TRBJ1-1; no reliable D call. CDR3 length: 13 residues. CDR1 and CDR2 from the germline V gene are MNHEY and SVGAGI. Written as DNA, the CDR3 is TGTGCCATCAGTTACTCTGGAGTCAAAGAAGCTTTCTTT. It yields the protein CAISYSGVKEAFF.

The table lists this clone with many counts. As DNA, the CDR3 is TGTGCCAGCAGCGAGAAAGGGGGGGAGGGAGATACGCAGTATTTT. Its translation is CASSEKGGEGDTQYF. The rearrangement joins TRBV7-9 to TRBJ2-3; perhaps TRBD2 as D (7 bases). Between the trimmed V and J ends, which lost 5 bases and 5 bases, there was a span of 17 bases. The CDR3 contains 15 residues. Germline-derived CDR1 and CDR2 are SEHNR and FQNEAQ (reference sequence).

The chain recombines TRBV27 with TRBJ2-1, with 7 bases matching TRBD2. The junction had 3 bases not matched to a gene; V was cut back by 3 bases and J by 1 base. The CDR3 is made up of 15 amino acids. Germline lookup yields CDR1 MNHEY and CDR2 SMNVEV (reference sequence). The CDR3 spells CASSFVRGSYNEQFF. The CDR3 DNA sequence: TGTGCCAGCAGTTTTGTGCGGGGGTCCTACAATGAGCAGTTCTTC.

This clone has at least ten counts. The V call is TRBV5-1, the J call TRBJ1-1; D is unresolved. The CDR3 has 14 amino acids. Germline assignment: CDR1 SGHRS and CDR2 YFSETQ. Trimming cost V 4 bases and J 5 bases, with 15 bases left between them. The CDR3 sequence is CASSQGNGGTEAFF. In nucleotides, the CDR3 is TGCGCCAGCAGCCAAGGAAACGGAGGGACTGAAGCTTTCTTT. Using reference TRBV5-1 and TRBJ1-1 for the parts outside the CDR3, the full variable domain is KAGVTQTPRYLIKTRGQQVTLSCSPISGHRSVSWYQQTPGQGLQFLFEYFSETQRNKGNFPGRFSGRQFSNSRSEMNVSTLELGDSALYLCASSQGNGGTEAFFGQGTRLTVV.

This clone has at least ten counts. The rearrangement uses TRBV15 and TRBJ1-3; D is undetermined. The CDR3 contains 16 residues. V lost 0 bases to trimming and J lost 0 bases, with 9 bases between them. CDR1 is LNHNV, CDR2 YYDKDF, per germline (reference sequence). CDR3 in DNA: TGTGCCACCAGCAGAGACAAGGCTGACTCTGGAAACACCATATATTTT. This codes for CATSRDKADSGNTIYF.

This clone was seen ten or more times. This rearrangement joins TRBV20-1 to TRBJ1-2, with 7 bases that match TRBD1. The CDR3 sequence is 14 residues long. CDR1 and CDR2 (germline): DFQATT, SNEGSKA (reference sequence). V lost 1 base and J lost 8; bases outside the gene matches: 10. The CDR3 DNA reads TGCAGTGCTAGAGCTAGACAGGGAGAGGAGGGCTACACCTTC. This encodes CSARARQGEEGYTF.

Points on this clone: Just one base apart from a much larger clone, this may be a read error. The chain uses TRBV4-2 and TRBJ2-4; weak D call: TRBD2 (6 bases). This CDR3 contains 15 residues. The V gene's germline CDR1 is LGHNA and CDR2 YNFKEQ. CDR3 protein: CASSQDARRGREKFF. The DNA for the CDR3 is TGTGCCAGCAGCCAAGATGCGCGGCGGGGCAGAGAGAAGTTCTTC.

This clone was seen many times. This chain uses TRBV20-1 with TRBJ1-5, with D possibly matching TRBD1 (6 bases). The CDR3 sequence is 14 residues long. Germline V gene sequence: CDR1 DFQATT, CDR2 SNEGSKA (reference sequence). V was clipped by 1 base and J by 0 bases, with 7 bases between them. For the CDR3, the DNA is TGCAGTGCTAGAGGGACAGCTAGCAATCAGCCCCAGCATTTT. It encodes CSARGTASNQPQHF.

This sequence joins TRBV12-3 or TRBV12-4 and TRBJ2-7; D gene uncertain. Trimming stripped 5 bases from V and 1 base from J, with 12 bases between. The CDR3 extends over 14 amino acids. The CDR3 loop reads CASSDLSPSYEQYF. The DNA of the CDR3 is TGTGCCAGCAGTGACCTTAGCCCGTCCTACGAGCAGTACTTC.

This clone has a count of ten or more. The chain's CDR3 is CAWSVQNEQFF. The DNA for the CDR3 is TGTGCCTGGAGTGTACAAAATGAGCAGTTCTTC. J is TRBJ2-1 and V is TRBV30; D is unresolved. Trimming removed 0 bases at V and 7 bases at J, with 4 bases between. This CDR3 has 11 amino acids. Germline V gene lookup returns CDR1 GTSNPN and CDR2 SVGIG (reference sequence).

Comments on this clone: Without the conserved terminal phenylalanine or tryptophan, this CDR3 likely stems from a read error. The chain has TRBV27 and TRBJ2-7, with 7 bases aligning to TRBD1. The CDR3 covers 12 residues. Germline values: CDR1 MNHEY, CDR2 SMNVEV (reference sequence). The J segment lost 3 bases and the V segment lost 6 bases, leaving 2 bases of the junction unmatched. The CDR3 DNA is TGTGCCAGCAGGACAGGGTACTACGAGCAGTACCTC. Its translation: CASRTGYYEQYL.

Many counts were recorded for this clone. V is TRBV9 and J is TRBJ2-3; D not certain. In germline, CDR1 is SGDLS, CDR2 YYNGEE. The V end lost 0 bases, the J end lost 2 bases, and 7 bases lay between the germline ends. This CDR3 has 14 amino acids. The CDR3 sequence: CASSVEVITDTQYF. The CDR3 DNA sequence: TGTGCCAGCAGCGTAGAGGTTATCACAGATACGCAGTATTTT.

The table lists this clone with a few counts. At one end, the junction sequence differs from germline, possibly due to a read error. This CDR3 is also generated by other DNA sequences in the sample. J is TRBJ1-1 and V is TRBV5-1; D is undetermined. The length of the CDR3 is 15 residues. The V gene's germline CDR1 is SGHRS and CDR2 YFSETQ. This chain's CDR3 is CASSLGQAIGTEAFF. CDR3 coding DNA: TGCGCCAGCAGCTTGGGGCAGGCTATAGGCACTGAAGCTTTCTTC.

This clone was recorded many times. This sequence joins TRBV20-1 and TRBJ2-2; 12 positions match TRBD1. Germline V gene sequence: CDR1 DFQATT, CDR2 SNEGSKA (reference sequence). J gave up 6 bases and V 1 base, and 6 bases lay outside the gene matches. The CDR3 runs 16 residues. CDR3 protein: CSARGDRGRVAGELFF. The CDR3 DNA is TGCAGTGCTAGAGGGGACAGGGGGCGTGTGGCCGGGGAGCTGTTTTTT.

A few counts support this clone. This may come from a read error, since a much larger clone is one base off. This chain links TRBV3-1 with TRBJ1-1, with 10 positions matching TRBD1. This CDR3 is 16 amino acids long. With 4 bases clipped from V and 4 bases from J, the junction kept 9 bases outside the gene matches. Germline V CDR1 and CDR2: LGHDT, YNNKEL (reference sequence). CDR3: CASSLWTGGICTEAFF. DNA of the CDR3: TGTGCCAGCAGCCTGTGGACAGGGGGAATTTGCACTGAAGCTTTCTTT.

This clone came up a few times. The chain joins TRBV6-5 to TRBJ2-3; a possible D gene is TRBD1 (6 bases). V shed 6 bases and J shed 0 bases, with 19 bases lying between them. The CDR3 extends over 17 amino acids. Looked up from germline, CDR1 is MNHEY and CDR2 is SVGAGI. CDR3 sequence (DNA): TGTGCCAGCAGCCCTCCGGGTCCAGGGGCTAGCACAGATACGCAGTATTTT. Translation: CASSPPGPGASTDTQYF.

This clone was recorded many times. The same CDR3 also results from other DNA sequences found in this sample. This chain connects TRBV6-1 to TRBJ2-5; D uncertain. The CDR3 consists of 13 residues. Germline CDR1 MNHNS, CDR2 SASEGT. Trimming shortened V by 6 bases and J by 4 bases, and 12 bases separated the two germline ends. The CDR3 sequence is CASSLNLGETQYF. DNA for the CDR3: TGTGCCAGCAGCCTTAATCTAGGAGAGACCCAGTACTTC.

Regarding this clone: A read error may account for a junction end that differs from germline. This chain links TRBV6-1 with TRBJ2-2, with 12 bases matching TRBD2. Germline CDR1 and CDR2: MNHNS and SASEGT. CDR3 length equals 15 residues. CDR3 loop: CAGSETSGSPGELFF. In nucleotides, the CDR3 is TGTGCCGGCAGTGAGACTAGCGGGAGCCCCGGGGAGCTGTTTTTT.

This clone was observed at least ten times. The rearrangement joins TRBV5-1 to TRBJ2-3; D gene uncertain. CDR1 is SGHRS and CDR2 is YFSETQ in the germline V gene. Trimming took 0 bases from V and 1 from J, leaving 9 bases between them. The CDR3 has 15 amino acids. The CDR3 DNA reads TGCGCCAGCAGCTTGGACAGTCCTCGCACAGATACGCAGTATTTT. It translates to CASSLDSPRTDTQYF.

This clone showed up just a few times. The CDR3 bases are TGTGCCAGCCGGACAGGGAGCAATCAGCCCCAGCATTTT. Its translation is CASRTGSNQPQHF. V and J are TRBV6-1 and TRBJ1-5; 8 bases agree with TRBD1. The germline V gene has CDR1 MNHNS and CDR2 SASEGT. The CDR3 covers 13 residues. The V segment lost 8 bases and the J segment 1 base; nucleotides outside the gene matches: 1.